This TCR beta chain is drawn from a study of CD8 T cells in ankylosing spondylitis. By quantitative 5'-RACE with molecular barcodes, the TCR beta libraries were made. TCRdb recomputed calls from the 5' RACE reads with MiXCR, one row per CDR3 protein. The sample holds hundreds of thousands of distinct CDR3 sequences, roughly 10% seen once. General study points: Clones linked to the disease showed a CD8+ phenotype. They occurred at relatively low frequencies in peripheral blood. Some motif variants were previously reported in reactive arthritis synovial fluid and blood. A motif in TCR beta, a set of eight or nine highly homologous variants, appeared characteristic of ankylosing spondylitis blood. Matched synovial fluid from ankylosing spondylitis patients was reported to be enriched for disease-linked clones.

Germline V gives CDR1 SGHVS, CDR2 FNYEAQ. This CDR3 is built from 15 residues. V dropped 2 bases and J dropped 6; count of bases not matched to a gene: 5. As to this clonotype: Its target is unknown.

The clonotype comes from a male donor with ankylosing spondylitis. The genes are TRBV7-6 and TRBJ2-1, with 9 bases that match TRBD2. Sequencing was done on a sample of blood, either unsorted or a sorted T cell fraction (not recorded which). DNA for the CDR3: TGTGCCAGCAGCTTAATCGCGGGAGGGCTCAATGAGCAGTTCTTC. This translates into CASSLIAGGLNEQFF.